Detailed here is one T cell receptor (beta chain). Its antigen is unknown. Using immunoSEQ multiplex PCR, the repertoire was profiled, and TCRdb retains in-frame clones only, with some absent. The profile shows 110,000 or so clones, roughly nine tenths of them singletons. The CDR3 has 14 residues. Looked up from germline, CDR1 is SNHLY and CDR2 is FYNNEI. V shed 8 bases and J 4 bases; nucleotides not matched to a gene: 10. This sample was included in a study of siplizumab effects on memory and regulatory T cells. Study-wide results and caveats: Alloreactive CD4+ clones that could be mapped were on average around 70% Treg-derived with siplizumab, against roughly 27% in controls. Proliferating siplizumab-culture Tregs lacked confirmation of suppressive function. A minor fraction of alloreactive clones, and no more, mapped to unstimulated subsets. Researchers could not give a naive or memory phenotype to roughly 75-96% of proliferating CD4+ or CD8+ clones.

V and J are TRBV2 and TRBJ1-2, with 7 bases fitting TRBD1. This receptor was identified in a human donor in good health. The source material was Tregs sorted from blood. DNA for the CDR3: TGTGCCAGCGGATCCGGGACAGCGACCTATGGCTACACCTTC. This encodes CASGSGTATYGYTF.